Described below is a single TCR beta chain sequence and its context. The antigen is not known. Time point denoted: newly diagnosed GD, antithyroid drugs for less than 3 months. After RNA was extracted from PBMCs, the TCR library was made from it. This specimen belongs to a study of regulatory T cells in long-lasting Graves disease. Study at large: Duration of antithyroid drug therapy among newly diagnosed Graves' patients was under 3 months.

This CDR3 spans 15 amino acids. CDR1 LNHDA and CDR2 SQIVND come from the germline V gene (reference sequence). Trimming at V came to 4 bases and at J to 2 bases, leaving 2 bases not matched to a gene. Construction of the TCR beta libraries employed iRepertoire HTBI primers in conjunction with Arm-PCR of CDR3 regions. TCRdb re-analysed the multiplex PCR reads in MiXCR, keeping a single row per CDR3 protein. The repertoire holds 600,000 to 650,000 distinct CDR3 sequences, approximately 15% seen once, with approximately 20% in the top ten. The study's findings and limits: The study found persistent patients shared more public clonotypes (approximately 2,700) than new patients (just over 950). For persistent Graves' patients, TCR diversity was lower than for newly diagnosed ones.

A further study also used this sample, focusing on T cells in Graves' hyperthyroidism and ophthalmopathy. That work states: On the basis of clinical symptoms, serum thyroxine and TRAb, thyroid ultrasound and orbital computed tomography, diagnoses were made.

The source of this sequence is a woman aged 25 to 39 with Graves disease. Sequenced here: peripheral blood mononuclear cells (PBMCs), sampled at new diagnosis, from a patient treated with antithyroid drugs. The chain combines TRBV19 with TRBJ2-3, with 11 bases identical to TRBD2. CDR3 nucleotides: TGTGCCAGTAGTAAACTAGCGGGAGACACAGATACGCAGTATTTT. Amino acids: CASSKLAGDTDTQYF.